The sequence of this TCR beta chain was determined in a study of T cell repertoires in cytomegalovirus infection (dated by TCRdb to about 2019). At the level of the whole study: Alongside well-studied HLA-B-restricted epitopes, the peptide stimulations were aimed at recently identified HLA-C-restricted CMV epitopes, whose presentation resists viral immunomodulation. Donor HLA type was relevant to the analysis, because carriage of CMV infection together with the matching HLA type was indicated by public TCR beta signatures.

Sequenced on an Illumina HiSeq 1500. TCRdb reran the public reads through fastp at Q25 and MiXCR, keeping productive beta chains. Here each entry gathers all rows of one CDR3 protein and keeps the most common genes and DNA. The sample table lists 30,000 to 40,000 distinct CDR3 sequences, roughly 49% of them with a count of one. Approximately 92% of the sample is taken by the ten largest. The meaning of the sample's treatment or condition label: in vitro stimulation with specific CMV peptide epitopes to enrich CMV-specific T cells. The germline V gene (reference sequence) yields LNHNV for CDR1 and YYDKDF for CDR2. Ends trimmed: V by 1 base, J by 7 bases; bases unmatched to a gene: 10. The CDR3 runs 17 residues from the cysteine to the phenylalanine. CDR3 DNA is the only sequence kept; it has 51 bases, read in frame from the first base. General study outcomes and caveats: In the ex vivo response, HLA-C-restricted CMV-specific TCR beta clonotypes were dominant, and in two of eight donors the single most frequent clonotype came from this HLA-C-restricted group. Carriers of CMV infection plus the relevant HLA type were discriminated by the cumulative frequency of public TCR beta family members in the study cohort and in an independent 352-donor cohort.

As regards this clonotype: Its cognate antigen has yet to be identified. Qualities for individual bases were not recorded, and no much larger clone is one base off.

The chain couples TRBV15 to TRBJ2-1, with 10 bases matching TRBD2. This receptor was identified in a human donor in good health (CMV status not recorded). Some clones in this sample may be carry-over from other donors' samples. Sequences were derived from CD8+ T cells from cultured PBMCs, sampled from culture after CMV antigen stimulation. The DNA is as follows: TGTGCCACCAGCAGAGGGGCTAGCGGGAGTCGCGGGAATGAGCAGTTCTTC. This encodes CATSRGASGSRGNEQFF.